The entry that follows covers one TCR beta chain sequence. Construction of the TCRbeta library involved unique molecular identifiers. TCRdb fed the PCR reads into MiXCR, producing one record per CDR3 protein. This table has about 610,000 distinct CDR3 sequences, roughly a tenth appearing once. This specimen belongs to a study of T-cell reconstitution after alpha-beta-depleted transplantation in children. The CDR3 runs to 17 residues. V lost 7 bases and J lost 7; bases outside the gene matches: 16. Per germline, CDR1 SNHLY and CDR2 FYNNEI. This material consisted of PBMCs from the stem cell graft donor, taken from the stem cell graft. The sequence was obtained from a human donor who donated a stem cell graft to a child with acute myeloid leukemia. The V gene is TRBV2, the J gene TRBJ2-7; 13 bases line up with TRBD2. In nucleotides, the CDR3 is TGTGCCAGCATTCTGGGACTAGCGGGGAGCAAGTCTATGGAGCAGTACTTC. Its protein product is CASILGLAGSKSMEQYF.